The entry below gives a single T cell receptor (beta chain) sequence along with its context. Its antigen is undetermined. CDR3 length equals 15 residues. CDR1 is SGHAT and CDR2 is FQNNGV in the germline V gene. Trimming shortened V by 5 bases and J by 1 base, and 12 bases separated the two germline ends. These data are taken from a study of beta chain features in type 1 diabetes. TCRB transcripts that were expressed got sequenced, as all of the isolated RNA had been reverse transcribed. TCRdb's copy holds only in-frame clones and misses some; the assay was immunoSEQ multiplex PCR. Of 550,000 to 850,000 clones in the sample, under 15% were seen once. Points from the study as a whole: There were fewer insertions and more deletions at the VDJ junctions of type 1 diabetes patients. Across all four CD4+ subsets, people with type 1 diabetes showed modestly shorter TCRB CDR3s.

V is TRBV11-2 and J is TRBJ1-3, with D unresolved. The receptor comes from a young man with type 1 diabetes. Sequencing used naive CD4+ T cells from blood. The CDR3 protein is CASSTMVLSGNTIYF. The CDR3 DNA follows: TGTGCCAGCAGCACCATGGTTCTTTCTGGAAACACCATATATTTT.